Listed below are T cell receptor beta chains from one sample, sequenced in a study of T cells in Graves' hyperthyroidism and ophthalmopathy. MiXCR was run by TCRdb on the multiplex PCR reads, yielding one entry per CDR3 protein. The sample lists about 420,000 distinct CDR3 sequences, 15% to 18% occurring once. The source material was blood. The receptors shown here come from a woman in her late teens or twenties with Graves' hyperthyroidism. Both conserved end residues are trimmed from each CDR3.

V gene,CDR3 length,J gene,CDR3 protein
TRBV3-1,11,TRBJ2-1,ASSQGVVNEQF
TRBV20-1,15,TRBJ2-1,SARDPYLAGVINEQF
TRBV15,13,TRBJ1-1,ATSRGTGGVTEAF
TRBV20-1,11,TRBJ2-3,SARGFGGDTQY
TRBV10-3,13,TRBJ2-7,AISFGQGLAYEQY
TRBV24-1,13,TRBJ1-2,ATSDSGEMFDGYT
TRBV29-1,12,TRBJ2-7,SVASGTEFYEQY
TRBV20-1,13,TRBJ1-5,SARDYGQRNQPQH
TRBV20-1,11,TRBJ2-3,SASSGPGTTQY
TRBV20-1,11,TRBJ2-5,SPQRGAGETQY
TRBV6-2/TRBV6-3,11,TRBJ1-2,ASSYSGSHGYT
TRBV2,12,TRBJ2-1,AVPHWSSYNEQF